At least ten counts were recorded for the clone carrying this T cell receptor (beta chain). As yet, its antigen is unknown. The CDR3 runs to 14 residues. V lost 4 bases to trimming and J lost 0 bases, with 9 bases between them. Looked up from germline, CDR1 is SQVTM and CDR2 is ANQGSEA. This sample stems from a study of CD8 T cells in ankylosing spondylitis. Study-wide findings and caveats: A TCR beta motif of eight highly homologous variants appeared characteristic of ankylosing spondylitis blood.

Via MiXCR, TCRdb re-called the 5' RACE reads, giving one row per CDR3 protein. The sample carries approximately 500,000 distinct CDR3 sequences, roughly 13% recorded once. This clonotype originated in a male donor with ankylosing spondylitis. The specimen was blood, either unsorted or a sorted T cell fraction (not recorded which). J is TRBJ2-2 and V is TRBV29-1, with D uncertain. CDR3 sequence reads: CSVVRDPNTGELFF. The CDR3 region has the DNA TGCAGCGTTGTTAGGGATCCGAACACCGGGGAGCTGTTTTTT.